This TCR beta chain comes out of a study of shared clonotypes between healthy human individuals. Study at large: Per-donor plates numbered three CD4 naive, three CD4 memory, two CD8 naive and one CD8 memory.

Positive CCR7 selection of CD45RO-negative cells yielded the naive CD8 cells, and terminally differentiated effector memory CD45RA+ cells were excluded. The assay was carried out at the deep level. The method was immunoSEQ multiplex PCR; TCRdb's version includes in-frame clones alone and lacks a portion of them. Of over 750,000 clones listed, roughly 96% are singletons. The CDR3 contains 16 residues. Trimming removed 5 bases from V and 8 bases from J; junction bases left unmatched: 12. The germline V gene encodes CDR1 MNHEY and CDR2 SMNVEV (reference sequence). Sequencing was done on a sample of naive CD8+ T cells sorted from blood. This receptor was taken from a man aged 30-40 years in good health. This chain uses TRBV27 with TRBJ2-1; TRBD1 matches 10 bases. Here the CDR3 reads CASSTRQGAPLDEQFF. As DNA, the CDR3 is TGTGCCAGCAGTACACGACAGGGGGCCCCCCTCGATGAGCAGTTCTTC.